Many counts were recorded for the clone carrying this TCR beta chain. No antigen is known for it. Tregs were sorted as CD4+CD25+CD127-/low cells. Overall study findings and caveats: Tumor-infiltrating Treg TCR alpha and beta sequences overlapped most with tumor naive CD4+ T cells, then blood naive.

MiXCR, applied by TCRdb to the 5' RACE reads, yields one record per CDR3 protein. This sample has about 10,000 distinct CDR3 sequences, with around 15% found just once. CDR1 is SQVTM and CDR2 is ANQGSEA in the germline V gene. The CDR3 is 12 residues long. V was shortened by 5 bases and J by 3 bases, with 10 bases between the two germline ends. The clonotype was recovered from a female donor with breast cancer. Sequencing input: Tregs sorted from blood. The genes are TRBV29-1 and TRBJ1-1; D possibly corresponds to TRBD1 (5 bases). The DNA for the CDR3 is TGCAGCGTTCGGGAGGGGTACACTGAAGCTTTCTTT. This codes for CSVREGYTEAFF.